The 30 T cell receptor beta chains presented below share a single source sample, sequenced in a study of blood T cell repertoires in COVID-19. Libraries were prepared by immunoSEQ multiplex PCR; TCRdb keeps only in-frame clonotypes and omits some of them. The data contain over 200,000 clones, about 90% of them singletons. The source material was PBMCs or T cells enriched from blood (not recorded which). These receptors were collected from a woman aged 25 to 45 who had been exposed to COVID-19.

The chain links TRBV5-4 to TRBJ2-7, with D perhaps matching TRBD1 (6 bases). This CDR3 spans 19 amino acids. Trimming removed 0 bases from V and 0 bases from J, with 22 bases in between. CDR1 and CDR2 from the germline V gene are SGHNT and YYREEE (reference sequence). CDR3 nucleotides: TGTGCCAGCAGCTTGGGGCCCAGGGGAGCGACGGGAAACTCCTACGAGCAGTACTTC. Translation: CASSLGPRGATGNSYEQYF.

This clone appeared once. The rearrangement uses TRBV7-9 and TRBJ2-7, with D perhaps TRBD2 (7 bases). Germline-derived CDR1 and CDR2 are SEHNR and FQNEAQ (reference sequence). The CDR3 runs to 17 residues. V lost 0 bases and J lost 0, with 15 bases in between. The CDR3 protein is CASSLAAVGGRSYEQYF. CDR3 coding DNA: TGTGCCAGCAGCTTAGCCGCTGTCGGGGGGCGCTCCTACGAGCAGTACTTC.

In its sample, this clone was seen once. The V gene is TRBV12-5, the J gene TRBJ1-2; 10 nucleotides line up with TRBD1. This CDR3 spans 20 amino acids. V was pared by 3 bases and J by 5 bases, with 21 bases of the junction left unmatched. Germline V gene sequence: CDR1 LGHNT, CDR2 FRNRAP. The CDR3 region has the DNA TGTGCTAGTGGTTTACGTTTCCTCGGGGACAGGGGTTCGCGGGATTATGGCTACACCTTC. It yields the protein CASGLRFLGDRGSRDYGYTF.

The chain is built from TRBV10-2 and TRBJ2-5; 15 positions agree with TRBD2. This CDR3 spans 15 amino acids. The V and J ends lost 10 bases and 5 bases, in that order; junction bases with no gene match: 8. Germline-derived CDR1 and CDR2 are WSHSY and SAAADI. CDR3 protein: CATSRTSGRAETQYF. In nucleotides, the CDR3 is TGCGCCACCTCCCGGACTAGCGGGAGGGCCGAGACCCAGTACTTC.

The CDR3 reads CASSQGYSSYEQYF. CDR3 sequence (DNA): TGCGCCAGCAGCCAAGGTTACAGCTCCTACGAGCAGTACTTC. The V call is TRBV4-1, the J call TRBJ2-7; D is unresolved. Germline V gives CDR1 MGHRA, CDR2 YSYEKL. The CDR3 runs 14 residues. The V gene lost 1 base and the J gene lost 0 bases, with 7 bases spanning the gap.

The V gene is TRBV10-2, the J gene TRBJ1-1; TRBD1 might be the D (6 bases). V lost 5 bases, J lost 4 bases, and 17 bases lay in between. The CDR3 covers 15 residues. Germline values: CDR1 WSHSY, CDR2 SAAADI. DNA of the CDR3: TGCGCCAGCAGTCCGACAGGACCGCGCGGCACTGAAGCTTTCTTT. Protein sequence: CASSPTGPRGTEAFF.

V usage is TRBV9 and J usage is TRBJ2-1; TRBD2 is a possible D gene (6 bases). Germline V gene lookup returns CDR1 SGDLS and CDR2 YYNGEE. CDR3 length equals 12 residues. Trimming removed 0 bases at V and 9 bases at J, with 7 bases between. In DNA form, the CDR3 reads TGTGCCAGCAGCGTAGCGGGAGTTGAGCAGTTCTTC. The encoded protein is CASSVAGVEQFF. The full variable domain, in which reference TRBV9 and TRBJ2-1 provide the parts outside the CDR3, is DSGVTQTPKHLITATGQRVTLRCSPRSGDLSVYWYQQSLDQGLQFLIQYYNGEERAKGNILERFSAQQFPDLHSELNLSSLELGDSALYFCASSVAGVEQFFGPGTRLTVL.

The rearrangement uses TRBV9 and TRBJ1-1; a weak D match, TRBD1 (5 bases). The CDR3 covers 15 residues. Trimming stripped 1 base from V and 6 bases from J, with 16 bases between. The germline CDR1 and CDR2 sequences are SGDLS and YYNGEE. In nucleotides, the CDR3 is TGTGCCAGCAGCGTACTAGATACAGGTTTCTCTGAAGCTTTCTTT. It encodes CASSVLDTGFSEAFF.

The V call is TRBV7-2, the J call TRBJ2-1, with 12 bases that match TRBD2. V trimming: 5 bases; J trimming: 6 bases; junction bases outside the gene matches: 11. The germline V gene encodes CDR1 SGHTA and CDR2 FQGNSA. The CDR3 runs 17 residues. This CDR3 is CASSPLAGGPGGNEQFF. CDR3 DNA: TGTGCCAGCAGCCCACTAGCGGGAGGCCCCGGAGGCAATGAGCAGTTCTTC.

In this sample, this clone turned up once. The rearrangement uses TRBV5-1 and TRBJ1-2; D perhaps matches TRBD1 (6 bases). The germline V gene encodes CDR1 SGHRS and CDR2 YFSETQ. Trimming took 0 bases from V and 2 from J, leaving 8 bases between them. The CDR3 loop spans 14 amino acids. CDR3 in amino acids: CASSLAGQNYGYTF. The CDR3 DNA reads TGCGCCAGCAGCTTGGCCGGACAGAACTATGGCTACACCTTC.

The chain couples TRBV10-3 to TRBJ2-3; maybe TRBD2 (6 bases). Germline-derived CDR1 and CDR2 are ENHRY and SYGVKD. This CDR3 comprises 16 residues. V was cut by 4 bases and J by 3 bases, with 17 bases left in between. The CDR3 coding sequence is TGTGCCATCAGTGGGCAAGTCGGGAGAAGGACAGATACGCAGTATTTT. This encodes CAISGQVGRRTDTQYF.

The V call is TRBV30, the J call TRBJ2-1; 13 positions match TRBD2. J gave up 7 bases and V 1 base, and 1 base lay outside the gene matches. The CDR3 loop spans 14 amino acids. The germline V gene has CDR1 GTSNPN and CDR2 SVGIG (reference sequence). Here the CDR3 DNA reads TGTGCCTGGAGTGGGACTAGCGGGGGAAATGAGCAGTTCTTC. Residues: CAWSGTSGGNEQFF.

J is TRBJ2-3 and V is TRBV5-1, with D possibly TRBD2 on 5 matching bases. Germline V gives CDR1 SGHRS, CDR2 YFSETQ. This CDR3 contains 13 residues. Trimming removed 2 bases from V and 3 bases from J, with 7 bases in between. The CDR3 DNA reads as TGCGCCAGCAGCTTCGGAGGAACAGATACGCAGTATTTT. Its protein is CASSFGGTDTQYF.

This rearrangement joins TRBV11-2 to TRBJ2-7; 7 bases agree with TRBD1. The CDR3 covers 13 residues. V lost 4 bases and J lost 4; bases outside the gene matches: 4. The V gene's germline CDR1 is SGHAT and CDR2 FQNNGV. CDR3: CASSSDREYEQYF. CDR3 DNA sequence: TGTGCCAGCAGCTCCGACAGGGAATACGAGCAGTACTTC.

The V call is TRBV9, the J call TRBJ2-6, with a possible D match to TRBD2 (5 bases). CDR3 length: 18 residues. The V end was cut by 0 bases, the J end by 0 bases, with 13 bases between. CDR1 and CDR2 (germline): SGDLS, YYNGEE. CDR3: CASSVGRGASSGANVLTF. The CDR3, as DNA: TGTGCCAGCAGCGTAGGTCGGGGTGCAAGCTCTGGGGCCAACGTCCTGACTTTC.

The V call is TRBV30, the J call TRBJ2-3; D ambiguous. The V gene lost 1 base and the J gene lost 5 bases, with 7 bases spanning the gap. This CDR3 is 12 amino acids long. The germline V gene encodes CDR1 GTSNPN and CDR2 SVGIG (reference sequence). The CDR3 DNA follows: TGTGCCTGGAGTGGAGGTGGAGATACGCAGTATTTT. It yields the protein CAWSGGGDTQYF.

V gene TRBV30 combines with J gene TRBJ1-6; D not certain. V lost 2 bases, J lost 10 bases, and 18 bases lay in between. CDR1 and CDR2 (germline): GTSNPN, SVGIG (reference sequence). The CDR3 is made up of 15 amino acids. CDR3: CAWSWRTLGGSPLHF. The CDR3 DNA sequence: TGTGCCTGGAGTTGGAGGACCTTAGGTGGATCACCCCTCCACTTT. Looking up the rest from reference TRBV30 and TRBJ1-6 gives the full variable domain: SQTIHQWPATLVQPVGSPLSLECTVEGTSNPNLYWYRQAAGRGLQLLFYSVGIGQISSEVPQNLSASRPQDRQFILSSKKLLLSDSGFYLCAWSWRTLGGSPLHFGNGTRLTVT.

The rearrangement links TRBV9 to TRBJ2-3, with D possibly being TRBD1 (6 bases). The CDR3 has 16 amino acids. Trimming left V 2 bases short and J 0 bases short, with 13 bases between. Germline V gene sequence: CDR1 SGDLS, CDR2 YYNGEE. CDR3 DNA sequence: TGTGCCAGCAGCGTTGCAGGGGTTCTGAGCACAGATACGCAGTATTTT. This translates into CASSVAGVLSTDTQYF. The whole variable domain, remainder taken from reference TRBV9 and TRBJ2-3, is DSGVTQTPKHLITATGQRVTLRCSPRSGDLSVYWYQQSLDQGLQFLIQYYNGEERAKGNILERFSAQQFPDLHSELNLSSLELGDSALYFCASSVAGVLSTDTQYFGPGTRLTVL.

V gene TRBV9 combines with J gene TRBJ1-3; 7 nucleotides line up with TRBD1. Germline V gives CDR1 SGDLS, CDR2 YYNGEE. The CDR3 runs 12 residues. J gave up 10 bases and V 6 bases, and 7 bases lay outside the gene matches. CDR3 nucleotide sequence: TGTGCCAGCACGGGACAGACGCCGACCATATATTTT. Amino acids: CASTGQTPTIYF.

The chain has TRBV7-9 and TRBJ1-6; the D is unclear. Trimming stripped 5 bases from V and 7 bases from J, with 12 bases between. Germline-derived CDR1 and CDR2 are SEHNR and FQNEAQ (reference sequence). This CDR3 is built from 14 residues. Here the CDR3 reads CASSPSGGNSPLHF. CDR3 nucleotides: TGTGCCAGCAGCCCCTCGGGCGGGAATTCACCCCTCCACTTT.

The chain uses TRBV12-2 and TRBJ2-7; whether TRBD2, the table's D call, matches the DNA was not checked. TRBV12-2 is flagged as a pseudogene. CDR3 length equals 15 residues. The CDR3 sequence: CASRQTSGRIHEQYF. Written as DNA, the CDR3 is TGTGCAAGTCGGCAAACTAGCGGGAGGATCCACGAGCAGTACTTC.

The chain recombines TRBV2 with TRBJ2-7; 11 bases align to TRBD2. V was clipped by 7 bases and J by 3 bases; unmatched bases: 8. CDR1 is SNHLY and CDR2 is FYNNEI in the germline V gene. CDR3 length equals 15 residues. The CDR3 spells CASTLAGGLVYEQYF. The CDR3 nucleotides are TGTGCCAGCACGCTAGCGGGAGGTCTAGTCTACGAGCAGTACTTC. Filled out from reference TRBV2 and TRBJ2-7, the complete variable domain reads EPEVTQTPSHQVTQMGQEVILRCVPISNHLYFYWYRQILGQKVEFLVSFYNNEISEKSEIFDDQFSVERPDGSNFTLKIRSTKLEDSAMYFCASTLAGGLVYEQYFGPGTRLTVT.

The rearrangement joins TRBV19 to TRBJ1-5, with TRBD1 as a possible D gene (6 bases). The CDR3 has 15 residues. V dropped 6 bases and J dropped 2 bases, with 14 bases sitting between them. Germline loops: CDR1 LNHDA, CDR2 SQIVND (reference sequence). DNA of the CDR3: TGTGCCAGTAGACAACAGGGAATGCGCAATCAGCCCCAGCATTTT. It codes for CASRQQGMRNQPQHF.

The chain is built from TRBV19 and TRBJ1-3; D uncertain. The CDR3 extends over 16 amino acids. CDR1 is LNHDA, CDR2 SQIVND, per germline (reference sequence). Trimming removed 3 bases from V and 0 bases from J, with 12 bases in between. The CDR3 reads CASSINGWSSGNTIYF. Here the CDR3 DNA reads TGTGCCAGTAGTATTAATGGATGGAGCTCTGGAAACACCATATATTTT. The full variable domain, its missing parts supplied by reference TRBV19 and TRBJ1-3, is DGGITQSPKYLFRKEGQNVTLSCEQNLNHDAMYWYRQDPGQGLRLIYYSQIVNDFQKGDIAEGYSVSREKKESFPLTVTSAQKNPTAFYLCASSINGWSSGNTIYFGEGSWLTVV.

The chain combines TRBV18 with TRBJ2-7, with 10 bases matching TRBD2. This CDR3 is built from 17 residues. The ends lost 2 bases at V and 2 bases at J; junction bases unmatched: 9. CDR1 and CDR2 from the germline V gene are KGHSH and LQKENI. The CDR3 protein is CASSPKPSGSAAYEQYF. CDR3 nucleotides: TGTGCCAGCTCACCAAAACCTAGCGGGAGTGCCGCCTACGAGCAGTACTTC.

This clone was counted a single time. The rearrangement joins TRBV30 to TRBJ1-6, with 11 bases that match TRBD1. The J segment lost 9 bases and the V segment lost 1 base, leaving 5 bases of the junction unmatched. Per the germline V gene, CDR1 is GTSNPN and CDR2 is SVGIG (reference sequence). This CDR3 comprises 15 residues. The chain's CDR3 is CAWSARDRGSSPLHF. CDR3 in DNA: TGTGCCTGGAGTGCCCGGGACAGGGGGAGTTCACCCCTCCACTTT.

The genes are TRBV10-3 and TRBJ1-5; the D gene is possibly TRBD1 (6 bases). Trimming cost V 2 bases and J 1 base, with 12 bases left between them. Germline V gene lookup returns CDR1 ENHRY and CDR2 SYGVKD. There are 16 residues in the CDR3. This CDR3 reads CAISETRGGSNQPQHF. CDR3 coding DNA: TGTGCCATCAGTGAGACCAGGGGCGGGAGCAATCAGCCCCAGCATTTT.

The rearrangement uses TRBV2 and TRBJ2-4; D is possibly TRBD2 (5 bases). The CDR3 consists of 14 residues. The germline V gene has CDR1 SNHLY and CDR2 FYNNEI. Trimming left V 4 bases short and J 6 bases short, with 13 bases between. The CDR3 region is CASSVVIAGNIQYF. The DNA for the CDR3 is TGTGCCAGCAGTGTGGTGATTGCGGGAAACATTCAGTACTTC.

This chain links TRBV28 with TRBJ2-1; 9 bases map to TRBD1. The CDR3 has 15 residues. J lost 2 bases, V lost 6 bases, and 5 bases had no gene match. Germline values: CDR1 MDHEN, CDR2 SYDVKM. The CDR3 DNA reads TGTGCCAGCAGACCCCGACAGGGGGCCTACAATGAGCAGTTCTTC. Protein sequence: CASRPRQGAYNEQFF. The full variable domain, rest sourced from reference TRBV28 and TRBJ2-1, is DVKVTQSSRYLVKRTGEKVFLECVQDMDHENMFWYRQDPGLGLRLIYFSYDVKMKEKGDIPEGYSVSREKKERFSLILESASTNQTSMYLCASRPRQGAYNEQFFGPGTRLTVL.

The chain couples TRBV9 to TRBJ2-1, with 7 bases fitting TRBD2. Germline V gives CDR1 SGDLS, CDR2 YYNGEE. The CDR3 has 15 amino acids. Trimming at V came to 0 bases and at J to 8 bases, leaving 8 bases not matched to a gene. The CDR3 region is CASSVEWTSTYEQFF. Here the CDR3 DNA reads TGTGCCAGCAGCGTAGAGTGGACTAGTACATATGAGCAGTTCTTC.